The 8 T cell receptor beta chains below were found in one sample sequenced in a study of control samples from healthy donors and cancer patients. The assay was immunoSEQ multiplex PCR, and TCRdb's table has in-frame clones only and misses some. The data show about 120,000 clones, roughly 92% seen once. Sample: blood. These receptors were obtained from a woman aged 18-30 years in good health.

The rearrangement uses TRBV6-5 and TRBJ1-2; a possible D gene is TRBD1 (6 bases). The V and J ends lost 6 bases and 5 bases respectively, with 16 bases between them. Germline assignment: CDR1 MNHEY and CDR2 SVGAGI. There are 14 residues in the CDR3. CDR3 in DNA: TGTGCCAGCAGCAGGGGCAGCGATAAATATGGCTACACCTTC. It specifies CASSRGSDKYGYTF.

V and J are TRBV6-4 and TRBJ2-1; the match to TRBD2 covers 7 bases. Germline assignment: CDR1 MRHNA and CDR2 SNTAGT. Trimming at V came to 4 bases and at J to 8 bases, leaving 17 bases not matched to a gene. There are 17 residues in the CDR3. CDR3 residues: CASSATPPGGSWDEQFF. Written as DNA, the CDR3 is TGTGCCAGCAGTGCGACCCCCCCGGGCGGGAGCTGGGATGAGCAGTTCTTC.

This clone has just a few counts. The V and J genes are TRBV6-2 or TRBV6-3 and TRBJ2-7, with 10 bases that match TRBD1. With 5 bases clipped from V and 3 bases from J, the junction kept 1 base outside the gene matches. Germline lookup yields CDR1 MNHEY and CDR2 SVGEGT. The CDR3 extends over 13 amino acids. CDR3 coding DNA: TGTGCCAGCAGTGGGGACAGGGGCTACGAGCAGTACTTC. Translating it yields CASSGDRGYEQYF.

This chain joins TRBV4-3 and TRBJ1-2; the D is unclear. Per the germline V gene, CDR1 is LGHNA and CDR2 is YSLEER. CDR3 size: 15 residues. The ends were cut back, 0 bases at V and 5 bases at J, with 13 bases in the middle. This chain's CDR3 is CASSQDVVSRYGYTF. For the CDR3, the DNA is TGCGCCAGCAGCCAAGATGTCGTCAGTAGGTATGGCTACACCTTC.

This chain connects TRBV12-3 or TRBV12-4 to TRBJ1-1; perhaps TRBD1 as D (6 bases). There are 11 residues in the CDR3. The V end lost 8 bases, the J end lost 8 bases, and 12 bases lay between the germline ends. The CDR3: CASAQGTEAFF. Written as DNA, the CDR3 is TGTGCCAGCGCCCAGGGGACGGAAGCTTTCTTT.

The chain couples TRBV18 to TRBJ1-1; 8 bases line up with TRBD1. CDR1 is KGHSH and CDR2 is LQKENI in the germline V gene. The ends lost 3 bases at V and 5 bases at J; junction bases unmatched: 5. This CDR3 is built from 14 residues. CDR3 DNA: TGTGCCAGCTCACCGAGCAGGGGGCTGACTGAAGCTTTCTTT. Translation: CASSPSRGLTEAFF.

The rearrangement joins TRBV4-3 to TRBJ2-7, with D tentatively TRBD1 (5 bases). This CDR3 has 13 amino acids. Germline V lookup: CDR1 LGHNA, CDR2 YSLEER. V was pared by 2 bases and J by 2 bases, with 7 bases between. The CDR3 DNA is TGCGCCAGCAGCCAACAGGGAACCTACGAGCAGTACTTC. The encoded protein is CASSQQGTYEQYF.

The chain has TRBV24-1 and TRBJ1-3; D remains ambiguous. This CDR3 has 15 amino acids. From germline, CDR1 is KGHDR and CDR2 SFDVKD. V was shortened by 3 bases and J by 0 bases, with 8 bases between the two germline ends. The DNA of the CDR3 is TGTGCCACCAGTGATGGACTCAGCTCTGGAAACACCATATATTTT. Translation gives CATSDGLSSGNTIYF.